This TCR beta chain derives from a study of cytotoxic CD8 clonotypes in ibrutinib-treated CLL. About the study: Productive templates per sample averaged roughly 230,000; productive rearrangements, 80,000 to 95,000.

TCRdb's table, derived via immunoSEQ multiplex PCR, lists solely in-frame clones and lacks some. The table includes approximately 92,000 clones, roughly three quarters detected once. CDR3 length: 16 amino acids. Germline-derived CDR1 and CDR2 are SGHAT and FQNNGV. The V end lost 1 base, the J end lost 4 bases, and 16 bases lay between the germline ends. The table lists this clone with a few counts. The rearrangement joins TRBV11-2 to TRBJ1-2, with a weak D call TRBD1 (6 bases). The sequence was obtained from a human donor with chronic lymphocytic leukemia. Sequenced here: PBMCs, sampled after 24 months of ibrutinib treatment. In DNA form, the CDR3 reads TGTGCCAGCAGCTTAGGTGGGGGGGCGAGTCTCTATGGCTACACCTTC. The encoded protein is CASSLGGGASLYGYTF.